The 5 T cell receptor beta chains listed next were all sequenced from one sample in a study of blood T cell repertoires in COVID-19. Only in-frame clones appear in the TCRdb table, and some are missing; sequencing was by immunoSEQ multiplex PCR. The sample has some 98,000 clones; less than 85% are singletons. The sample consisted of peripheral blood. The source is a man in his 70s with active or convalescent COVID-19.

The rearrangement uses TRBV29-1 and TRBJ2-5; 9 bases agree with TRBD1. The CDR3 is made up of 13 amino acids. The ends lost 6 bases at V and 4 bases at J; junction bases unmatched: 6. The V gene's germline CDR1 is SQVTM and CDR2 ANQGSEA. CDR3 in DNA: TGCAGCGTCGCCCGGGACAGGGTAGAGACCCAGTACTTC. Its translation is CSVARDRVETQYF. The whole variable domain, remainder taken from reference TRBV29-1 and TRBJ2-5, is SAVISQKPSRDICQRGTSLTIQCQVDSQVTMMFWYRQQPGQSLTLIATANQGSEATYESGFVIDKFPISRPNLTFSTLTVSNMSPEDSSIYLCSVARDRVETQYFGPGTRLLVL.

V usage is TRBV4-2 and J usage is TRBJ2-5; 12 nucleotides agree with TRBD2. The CDR3 runs to 16 residues. Losses at the gene ends were 4 bases for V and 2 bases for J; bases not matched to a gene: 5. Germline CDR1 and CDR2: LGHNA and YNFKEQ. CDR3 protein: CASSPTLAGGQETQYF. The CDR3 DNA follows: TGTGCCAGCAGCCCCACTCTAGCGGGGGGGCAAGAGACCCAGTACTTC.

This rearrangement joins TRBV30 to TRBJ2-2; no firm D call. V lost 5 bases and J 3 bases, leaving 13 bases between the germline ends. Germline V CDR1 and CDR2: GTSNPN, SVGIG (reference sequence). CDR3 length: 14 residues. The CDR3 DNA sequence: TGTGCCTGGTCTTCTCCTCCCGACACCGGGGAGCTGTTTTTT. Its translation: CAWSSPPDTGELFF.

This clone was seen a few times. The same CDR3 also results from other DNA sequences found in this sample. This chain joins TRBV3-1 (or the pseudogene TRBV3-2) and TRBJ1-3; D is unresolved. Germline V gene lookup returns CDR1 LGHDT and CDR2 YNNKEL (reference sequence). Deletions cut 1 base from V and 0 bases from J, with 4 bases between. This CDR3 contains 14 residues. The CDR3 loop reads CASSQGGSGNTIYF. DNA of the CDR3: TGTGCCAGCAGCCAAGGAGGCTCTGGAAACACCATATATTTT.

This chain joins TRBV3-1 (or the pseudogene TRBV3-2) and TRBJ2-7, with TRBD1 identical over 9 bases. Germline V lookup: CDR1 LGHDT, CDR2 YNNKEL (reference sequence). After removal of 7 bases from V and 5 bases from J, the junction contained 9 bases not matched to a gene. The CDR3 spans 14 residues. DNA for the CDR3: TGTGCCAGCACCGCCCGACAGGGGGTCCACGAGCAGTACTTC. It translates to CASTARQGVHEQYF.